What follows are 18 T cell receptor beta chains derived from one specimen sequenced in a study of blood T cell repertoires in COVID-19. Some clones are missing from TCRdb's copy, which holds only in-frame ones; the method was immunoSEQ multiplex PCR. The profile shows approximately 50,000 clones, around 85% of them singletons. The specimen sequenced was peripheral blood. The receptors stem from a woman of 80 years or more with COVID-19, enrolled during active disease.

The gene calls are TRBV3-1 (or the pseudogene TRBV3-2) and TRBJ2-6; 11 bases line up with TRBD2. This CDR3 region has 17 residues. V shed 2 bases and J 1 base; nucleotides not matched to a gene: 1. CDR1 is LGHDT, CDR2 YNNKEL, per germline (reference sequence). CDR3 in amino acids: CASSQTSGRSGANVLTF. The CDR3 nucleotides read TGTGCCAGCAGCCAAACTAGCGGGAGATCTGGGGCCAACGTCCTGACTTTC.

The rearrangement joins TRBV7-2 to TRBJ2-1; TRBD2 matches at 12 bases. The ends lost 4 bases at V and 0 bases at J; junction bases unmatched: 7. Germline values: CDR1 SGHTA, CDR2 FQGNSA. This CDR3 region has 18 residues. CDR3 nucleotides: TGTGCCAGCAGCTCGACTAGCGGGGGCGGGAGCTCCTACAATGAGCAGTTCTTC. The encoded protein is CASSSTSGGGSSYNEQFF. Filled out from reference TRBV7-2 and TRBJ2-1, the complete variable domain reads GAGVSQSPSNKVTEKGKDVELRCDPISGHTALYWYRQSLGQGLEFLIYFQGNSAPDKSGLPSDRFSAERTGGSVSTLTIQRTQQEDSAVYLCASSSTSGGGSSYNEQFFGPGTRLTVL.

The rearrangement uses TRBV27 and TRBJ2-5; 9 nucleotides align to TRBD1. CDR1 is MNHEY and CDR2 is SMNVEV in the germline V gene (reference sequence). Losses at the gene ends were 0 bases for V and 6 bases for J; bases not matched to a gene: 5. The CDR3 sequence is 15 residues long. CDR3 sequence (DNA): TGTGCCAGCAGTTTATCCGGGACAGGGAGAAAGACCCAGTACTTC. It translates to CASSLSGTGRKTQYF.

With respect to this clone: The junction departs from the called germline gene at one end, perhaps through a read error. This chain joins TRBV3-1 (or the pseudogene TRBV3-2) and TRBJ1-2, with 11 bases identical to TRBD1. The germline gives CDR1 LGHDT, CDR2 YNNKEL (reference sequence). The CDR3 extends over 15 amino acids. CDR3 sequence reads: CASSQVWTGGGGNTF. CDR3 coding DNA: TGTGCCAGCAGCCAAGTATGGACAGGGGGCGGTGGCAACACCTTC.

J is TRBJ2-5 and V is TRBV6-5, with a weak D call TRBD1 (6 bases). Germline assignment: CDR1 MNHEY and CDR2 SVGAGI. Trimming removed 5 bases from V and 5 bases from J, with 12 bases in between. This CDR3 is 13 amino acids long. This chain's CDR3 is CASSPDRRETQYF. The CDR3 region has the DNA TGTGCCAGCAGTCCTGACAGGAGGGAGACCCAGTACTTC.

This chain uses TRBV7-6 with TRBJ2-7, with 12 positions matching TRBD2. The germline V gene has CDR1 SGHVS and CDR2 FNYEAQ. CDR3 length: 16 amino acids. Unmatched junction bases numbered 2, after V lost 0 bases and J lost 2 bases. CDR3 sequence: CASSLAGLAGTYEQYF. DNA for the CDR3: TGTGCCAGCAGCTTAGCAGGACTAGCGGGAACCTACGAGCAGTACTTC.

This rearrangement joins TRBV2 to TRBJ1-1; the D gene is possibly TRBD1 (6 bases). Germline lookup yields CDR1 SNHLY and CDR2 FYNNEI. Trimming took 5 bases from V and 6 from J, leaving 13 bases between them. The CDR3 runs 13 residues. In DNA, the CDR3 is TGTGCCAGCAGTTACGGCAGGGGCTCTGAAGCTTTCTTT. Protein product: CASSYGRGSEAFF.

This clone appeared a few times. The gene calls are TRBV30 and TRBJ2-7; D perhaps matches TRBD2 (5 bases). CDR1 is GTSNPN, CDR2 SVGIG, per germline (reference sequence). CDR3 length: 13 residues. V lost 0 bases to trimming and J lost 3 bases, with 9 bases between them. In DNA, the CDR3 is TGTGCCTGGAGTGTGGGGAGCGGCTACGAGCAGTACTTC. The encoded protein is CAWSVGSGYEQYF.

The CDR3 DNA is TGTGCCAGCAGCCAACCGGGACTAGCCGTTCTAGGGGCAGATACGCAGTATTTT. Translated, it gives CASSQPGLAVLGADTQYF. J is TRBJ2-3 and V is TRBV4-2; 9 nucleotides align to TRBD2. Germline V gives CDR1 LGHNA, CDR2 YNFKEQ. With V trimmed by 2 bases and J by 4 bases, 13 bases remained unmatched. CDR3 size: 18 residues.

CDR3 in DNA: TGCGCCAGCAGCTTGGAAGGCGGGAGAGGCTACAATGAGCAGTTCTTC. It yields the protein CASSLEGGRGYNEQFF. V gene TRBV5-1 combines with J gene TRBJ2-1; TRBD2 agrees at 7 bases. CDR3 length: 16 amino acids. Losses at the gene ends were 0 bases for V and 3 bases for J; bases not matched to a gene: 6. Germline V gives CDR1 SGHRS, CDR2 YFSETQ. Combining the CDR3 with reference TRBV5-1 and TRBJ2-1 gives the whole variable domain KAGVTQTPRYLIKTRGQQVTLSCSPISGHRSVSWYQQTPGQGLQFLFEYFSETQRNKGNFPGRFSGRQFSNSRSEMNVSTLELGDSALYLCASSLEGGRGYNEQFFGPGTRLTVL.

The chain joins TRBV27 to TRBJ2-4; D call uncertain. The CDR3 spans 16 residues. Germline values: CDR1 MNHEY, CDR2 SMNVEV (reference sequence). The V and J ends lost 9 bases and 0 bases respectively, with 18 bases between them. CDR3 sequence: CASITDLVLAKNIQYF. The CDR3 DNA reads TGTGCCAGTATCACCGACCTAGTACTAGCCAAAAACATTCAGTACTTC.

This chain links TRBV5-3 with TRBJ2-7; weak D call: TRBD1 (6 bases). TRBV5-3 is reported as an ORF; its role is uncertain. Trimming removed 1 base from V and 0 bases from J, with 11 bases in between. The CDR3 contains 15 residues. For the CDR3, the DNA is TGTGCCAGAAGCTTGACAGGGATTTACTCCTACGAGCAGTACTTC. This sequence encodes CARSLTGIYSYEQYF.

The V and J genes are TRBV10-3 and TRBJ2-1; TRBD2 matches 11 bases. Germline assignment: CDR1 ENHRY and CDR2 SYGVKD. Germline trimming cut 10 bases from V and 7 bases from J; bases unmatched to any gene: 3. This CDR3 contains 12 residues. The CDR3 coding sequence is TGTGCCACCGTAGCGGGAGGGAATGAGCAGTTCTTC. It yields the protein CATVAGGNEQFF.

This chain joins TRBV12-5 and TRBJ1-1; no reliable D call. Trimming pared 5 bases from V and 1 base from J, leaving 8 bases between. The CDR3 has 13 residues. CDR1 is LGHNT and CDR2 is FRNRAP in the germline V gene. CDR3 protein: CASGPRRNTEAFF. For the CDR3, the DNA is TGTGCTAGTGGTCCCCGTAGGAACACTGAAGCTTTCTTT.

The rearrangement links TRBV3-1 (or the pseudogene TRBV3-2) to TRBJ2-2; 13 positions match TRBD2. Germline CDR1 LGHDT, CDR2 YNNKEL (reference sequence). J gave up 4 bases and V 3 bases, and 5 bases lay outside the gene matches. The length of the CDR3 is 17 residues. The CDR3 sequence: CASSQTSGRTSTGELFF. The CDR3 coding sequence is TGTGCCAGCAGCCAGACTAGCGGGAGGACGAGCACCGGGGAGCTGTTTTTT.

The chain has TRBV28 and TRBJ1-6; TRBD1 agrees at 7 bases. V dropped 5 bases and J dropped 9; count of bases not matched to a gene: 7. Germline V CDR1 and CDR2: MDHEN, SYDVKM. The CDR3 has 14 amino acids. The CDR3: CASSEQGRRSPLHF. The DNA of the CDR3 is TGTGCCAGCAGTGAACAGGGGAGACGTTCACCCCTCCACTTT.

The chain recombines TRBV12-3 or TRBV12-4 with TRBJ2-5; 8 bases align to TRBD2. The CDR3 spans 13 residues. Trimming took 7 bases from V and 5 from J; bases not matched to a gene: 6. This CDR3 reads CASNERESETQYF. The CDR3 DNA reads as TGTGCCAGCAACGAGCGGGAGTCGGAGACCCAGTACTTC.

Comment on this clone: At one boundary the junction diverges from the germline segment, which might be a read error. This chain links TRBV18 with TRBJ2-7; 8 bases map to TRBD1. Per the germline V gene, CDR1 is KGHSH and CDR2 is LQKENI. This CDR3 is built from 16 residues. The CDR3 nucleotides are TGTGCCAGCTCCCCACCAGGGGACAGGAGAACCTACGAGCAGTACTTC. Its translation is CASSPPGDRRTYEQYF.